Included here is one TCR beta chain sequence, with context. Its matching antigen is unknown. The sample is drawn from a study of T-cell memory formation after mild COVID-19. V lost 0 bases to trimming and J lost 1 base, with 6 bases between them. This CDR3 contains 14 residues. CDR1 SGHTA and CDR2 FQGTGA come from the germline V gene. Study-level results: Clones that contracted from day 15 to 85 had balanced CD4/CD8; later expanders were CD4+ biased. Clones that contracted clustered mainly in CM and EM if CD4+ and in EMRA if CD8+. A subset of responding clones appeared in pre-infection memory, suggesting cross-reactive memory joined.

TCRdb recomputed calls from the 5' RACE reads with MiXCR, one row per CDR3 protein. The sample has 65,000 to 90,000 distinct CDR3 sequences, 9.5% to 15% seen once. The chain is built from TRBV7-3 and TRBJ1-1; no reliable D call. Sequencing was performed on PBMCs or a T cell subset sorted from them (not recorded which). This TCR derives from a man in his late teens or twenties who had mild COVID-19 (a few samples of this study predate the infection). Cell type and time point are not known. Written as DNA, the CDR3 is TGTGCCAGCAGCTTAACGGACGGGAACACTGAAGCTTTCTTT. Encoded protein: CASSLTDGNTEAFF.